This TCR beta chain comes out of a study of blood T cells in healthy people across ages (dated by TCRdb to between 2015 and 2016). For context, the study as a whole: In model experiments, roughly one uniquely barcoded TCR beta cDNA molecule per two T cells was captured by template switching. To avoid experimental bias, donors of different ages were randomly spread across the sequencing lanes. Using deep sequencing normalized with unique cDNA molecular identifiers, the study measured how TCR beta repertoire diversity changes with age. Using the same blood draw, the study looked at two additional independent replicas of 1 million unique cDNA reads for two donors, one aged 18 to 30 and the other aged 80 or older. The donors were divided into four age groups: young (average around 15 years), middle-aged (under 40), aged (about 56) and long-lived (about 90).

The 39 donors, aged roughly 6 to 100 years, were systemically healthy Caucasian individuals from Russia. About 10 milliliters of peripheral blood were collected from each donor into EDTA-treated Vacutainer tubes. Ficoll-Paque density-gradient centrifugation was used to isolate PBMCs, with at least 7 million per sample. Total RNA, at least 6 micrograms per sample, was extracted from PBMCs with Trizol reagent. For every donor, an aliquot of PBMCs went through flow cytometry to measure the percentages of naive CD45RAhigh/CD27high T cells. Relative to germline, V is 7 bases shorter and J is 1 base shorter, with 14 bases between their ends. Looking up the germline V gene yields CDR1 MNHEY and CDR2 SVGAGI. Taken from cysteine to phenylalanine, the CDR3 has 14 residues. The retained sequence is limited to the CDR3, 42 bases, with the frame set at the first base. Comment on this clonotype: The clone's antigen remains unknown. No much larger clone exists at a distance of one base, and base qualities are not known.

Library construction relied on 5' RACE. TCRdb lists the instrument as Illumina HiSeq 2500. A second PCR of 7 to 11 cycles was performed with a sample-barcoded 5' primer and a J-beta primer mix. A template-switch 5' adaptor carrying 12 random nucleotides introduced a unique molecular identifier onto each TCR beta cDNA molecule. Each sample yielded at least 2.5 million CDR3-containing paired-end reads. First-strand cDNA synthesis was performed from all RNA using the Mint cDNA synthesis kit, with priming by a TRBC-specific oligonucleotide. Following uracil-DNA glycosylase treatment, a first 18-cycle PCR with universal primers M1SS and BC2_uni_R was performed on all cDNA. The original pipeline was this. For normalization, 1 million high-quality reads were randomly selected from each sample, with every read carrying a distinct molecular identifier. Instead of being binned into consensus sequences, reads that shared molecular identifiers were thrown out. MiTCR, run with a Q25 quality threshold and the strictest error-elimination algorithm, handled CDR3 identification, clonotype clustering and error correction. A nonparametric unseen species model with Euler transformation was used to estimate lower-bound total TCR beta diversity. The public sequencing data were trimmed at Q25 with fastp and processed into clonotypes with MiXCR by TCRdb, which kept only in-frame beta chains. When rows share a CDR3 protein, they turn into one entry using the most common DNA and genes. The V and J calls reflect TCRdb's pipeline rather than the authors' work. This sample lists about 2 million distinct CDR3 sequences; 49% were detected once. Jointly, the top ten make up approximately 2% of the sample.

Paper-wide results and their limitations: Conclusive comparison of naive and antigen-experienced compartments was prevented by the profiling of bulk unsorted PBMCs. Because the CMV infection status of the donors was unknown, age-related changes in expanded clonotypes may potentially have been confounded. Compared with the aged group, more naive CD4+ T cells, fewer expanded clones and increased TCR diversity were shown by the long-lived group, suggesting age selection. Total diversity estimates from one million sequenced T cells were considered lower bounds and underestimates. There was a strong correlation between observed TCR beta diversity and the percentage of naive T cells measured by flow cytometry. Observed TCR beta diversity per million T cells fell roughly linearly with age, and a significant reduction was already apparent by age around 40.

The clonotype was recovered from a woman in her forties in good health. Sequences were obtained from blood. The V gene is TRBV6-5 and the J gene is TRBJ2-7, and possibly TRBD1, on 5 matching bases. The nucleotide sequence reads TGTGCCAGCAAAATCGACAGATCTTCCTACGAGCAGTACTTC. It encodes CASKIDRSSYEQYF.